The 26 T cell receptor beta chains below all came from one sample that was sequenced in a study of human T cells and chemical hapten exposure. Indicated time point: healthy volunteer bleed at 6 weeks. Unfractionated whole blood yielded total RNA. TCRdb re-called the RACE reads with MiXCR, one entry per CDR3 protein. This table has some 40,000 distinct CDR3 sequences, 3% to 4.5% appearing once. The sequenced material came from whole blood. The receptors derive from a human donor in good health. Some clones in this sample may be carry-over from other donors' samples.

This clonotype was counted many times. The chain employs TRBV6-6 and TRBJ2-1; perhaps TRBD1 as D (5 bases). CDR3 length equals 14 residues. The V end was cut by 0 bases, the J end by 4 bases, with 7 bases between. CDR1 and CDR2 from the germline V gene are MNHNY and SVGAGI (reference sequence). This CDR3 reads CASSYSTAYNEQFF. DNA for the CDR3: TGTGCCAGCAGTTACTCGACAGCTTACAATGAGCAGTTCTTC.

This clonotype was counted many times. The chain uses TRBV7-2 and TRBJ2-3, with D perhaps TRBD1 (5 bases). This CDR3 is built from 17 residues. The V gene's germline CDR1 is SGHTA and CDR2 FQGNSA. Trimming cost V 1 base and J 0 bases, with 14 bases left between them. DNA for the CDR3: TGTGCCAGCAGCTTAGACTGGGCTAGGGGTAGCACAGATACGCAGTATTTT. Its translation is CASSLDWARGSTDTQYF.

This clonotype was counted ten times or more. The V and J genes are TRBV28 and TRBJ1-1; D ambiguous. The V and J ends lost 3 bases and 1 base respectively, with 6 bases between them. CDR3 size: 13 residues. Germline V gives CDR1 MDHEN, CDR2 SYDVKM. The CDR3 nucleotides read TGTGCCAGCAGTTTGGTCCCGAACACTGAAGCTTTCTTT. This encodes CASSLVPNTEAFF.

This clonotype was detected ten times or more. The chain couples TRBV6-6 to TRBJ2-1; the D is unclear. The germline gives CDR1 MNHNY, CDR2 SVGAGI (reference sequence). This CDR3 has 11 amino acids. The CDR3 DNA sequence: TGTGCATCAGCTGGGTACAATGAGCAGTTCTTC. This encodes CASAGYNEQFF.

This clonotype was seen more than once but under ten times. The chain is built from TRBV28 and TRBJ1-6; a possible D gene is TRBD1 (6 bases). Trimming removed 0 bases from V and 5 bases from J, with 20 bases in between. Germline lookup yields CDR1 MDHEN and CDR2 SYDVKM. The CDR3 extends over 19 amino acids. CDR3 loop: CASSLWGATGDTDNSPLHF. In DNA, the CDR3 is TGTGCCAGCAGTTTATGGGGGGCTACCGGGGACACCGATAATTCACCCCTCCACTTT.

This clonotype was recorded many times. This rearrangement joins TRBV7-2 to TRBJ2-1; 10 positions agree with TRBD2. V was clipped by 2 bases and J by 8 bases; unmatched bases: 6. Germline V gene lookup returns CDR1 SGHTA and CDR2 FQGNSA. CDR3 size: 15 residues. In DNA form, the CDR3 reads TGTGCCAGCAGCTTATCGCTAGCGGGAGTATATGAGCAGTTCTTC. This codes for CASSLSLAGVYEQFF.

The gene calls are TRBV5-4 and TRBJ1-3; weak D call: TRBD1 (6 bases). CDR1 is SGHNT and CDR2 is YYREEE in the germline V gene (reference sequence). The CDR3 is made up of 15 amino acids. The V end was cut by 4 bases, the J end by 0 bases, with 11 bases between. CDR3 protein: CASSLTGASGNTIYF. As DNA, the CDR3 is TGTGCCAGCAGCCTGACGGGGGCCTCTGGAAACACCATATATTTT.

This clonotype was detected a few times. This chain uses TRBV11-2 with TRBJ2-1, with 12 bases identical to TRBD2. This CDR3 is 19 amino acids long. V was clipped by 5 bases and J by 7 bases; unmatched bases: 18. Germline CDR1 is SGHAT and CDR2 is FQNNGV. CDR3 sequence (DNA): TGTGCCAGCAGCGCCCAAAGGGATGCACCGGGACTAGCGGGTAATGAGCAGTTCTTC. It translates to CASSAQRDAPGLAGNEQFF.

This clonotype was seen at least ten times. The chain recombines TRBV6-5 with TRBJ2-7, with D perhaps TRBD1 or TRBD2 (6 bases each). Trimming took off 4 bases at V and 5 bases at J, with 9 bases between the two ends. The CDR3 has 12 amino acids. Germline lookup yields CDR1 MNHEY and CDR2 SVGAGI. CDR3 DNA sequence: TGTGCCAGCAGTTTCGGGGGCAACGAGCAGTACTTC. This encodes CASSFGGNEQYF.

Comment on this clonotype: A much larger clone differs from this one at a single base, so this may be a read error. The CDR3 DNA reads TGTGCCAGCAGGGTCAGCGGGAGGTCTCGCGCAGATACGCAGTATTTT. This translates into CASRVSGRSRADTQYF. The chain carries TRBV12-3 or TRBV12-4 and TRBJ2-3; 9 nucleotides align to TRBD2. V was clipped by 6 bases and J by 4 bases; unmatched bases: 11. This CDR3 has 16 amino acids.

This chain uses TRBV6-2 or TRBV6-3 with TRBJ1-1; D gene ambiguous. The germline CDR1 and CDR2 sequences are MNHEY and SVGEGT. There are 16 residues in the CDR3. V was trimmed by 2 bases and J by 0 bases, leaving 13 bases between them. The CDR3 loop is CASSYSRRDMNTEAFF. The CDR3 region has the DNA TGTGCCAGCAGTTACAGTCGCAGAGATATGAACACTGAAGCTTTCTTT.

In DNA, the CDR3 is TGTGCCAGCAAAAGGGGGAACACTGAAGCTTTCTTT. It encodes CASKRGNTEAFF. The rearrangement links TRBV6-2 or TRBV6-3 to TRBJ1-1; tentatively, D is TRBD1 (5 bases). Trimming removed 7 bases from V and 1 base from J, with 7 bases in between. This CDR3 has 12 residues. CDR1 MNHEY and CDR2 SVGEGT come from the germline V gene.

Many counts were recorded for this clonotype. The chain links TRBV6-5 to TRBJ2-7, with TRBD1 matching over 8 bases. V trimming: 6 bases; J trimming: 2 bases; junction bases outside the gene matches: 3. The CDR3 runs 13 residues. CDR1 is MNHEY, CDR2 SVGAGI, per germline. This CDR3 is CASSRDRTYEQYF. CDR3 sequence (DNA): TGTGCCAGCAGCCGGGACAGGACCTACGAGCAGTACTTC.

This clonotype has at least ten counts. The CDR3 sequence: CACAGRGGSLEQYF. The CDR3 DNA reads TGTGCCTGCGCTGGGCGAGGGGGCTCTCTGGAGCAGTACTTC. The chain uses TRBV30 and TRBJ2-7, with 7 nucleotides matching TRBD1. From germline, CDR1 is GTSNPN and CDR2 SVGIG (reference sequence). Unmatched junction bases numbered 15, after V lost 6 bases and J lost 7 bases. The CDR3 has 14 amino acids.

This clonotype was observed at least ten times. The CDR3 reads CASSLRRIYGYTF. CDR3 sequence (DNA): TGTGCCAGCAGCCTACGGCGGATCTATGGCTACACCTTC. V usage is TRBV7-2 and J usage is TRBJ1-2; D not resolved. Germline V gene data show CDR1 as SGHTA and CDR2 as FQGNSA. Deletions cut 5 bases from V and 4 bases from J, with 11 bases between. This CDR3 spans 13 amino acids. The full variable domain, with the rest looked up from reference TRBV7-2 and TRBJ1-2, is GAGVSQSPSNKVTEKGKDVELRCDPISGHTALYWYRQSLGQGLEFLIYFQGNSAPDKSGLPSDRFSAERTGGSVSTLTIQRTQQEDSAVYLCASSLRRIYGYTFGSGTRLTVV.

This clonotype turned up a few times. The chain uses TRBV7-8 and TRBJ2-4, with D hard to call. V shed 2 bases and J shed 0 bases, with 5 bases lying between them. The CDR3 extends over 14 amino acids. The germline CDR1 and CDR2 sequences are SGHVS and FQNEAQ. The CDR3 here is CASSLLLAKNIQYF. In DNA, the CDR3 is TGTGCCAGCAGCTTACTACTAGCCAAAAACATTCAGTACTTC.

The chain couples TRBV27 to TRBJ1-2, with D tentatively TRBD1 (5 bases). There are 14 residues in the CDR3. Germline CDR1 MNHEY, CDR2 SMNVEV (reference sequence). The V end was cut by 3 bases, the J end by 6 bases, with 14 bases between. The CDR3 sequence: CASSFTGGSNGYTF. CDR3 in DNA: TGTGCCAGCAGTTTCACGGGGGGGTCCAATGGCTACACCTTC.

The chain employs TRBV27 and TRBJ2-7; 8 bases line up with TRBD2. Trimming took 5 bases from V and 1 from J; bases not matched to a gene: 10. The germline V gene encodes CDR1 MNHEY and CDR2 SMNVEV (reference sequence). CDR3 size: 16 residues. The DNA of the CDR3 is TGTGCCAGCAGTAGCCCGGGGGGGCCGGAGTCCTACGAGCAGTACTTC. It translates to CASSSPGGPESYEQYF.

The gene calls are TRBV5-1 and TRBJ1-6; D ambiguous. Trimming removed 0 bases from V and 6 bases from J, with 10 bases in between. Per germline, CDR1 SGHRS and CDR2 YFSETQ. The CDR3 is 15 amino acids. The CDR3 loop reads CASSLGPAGNSPLHF. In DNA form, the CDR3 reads TGCGCCAGCAGCTTGGGGCCGGCGGGTAATTCACCCCTCCACTTT.

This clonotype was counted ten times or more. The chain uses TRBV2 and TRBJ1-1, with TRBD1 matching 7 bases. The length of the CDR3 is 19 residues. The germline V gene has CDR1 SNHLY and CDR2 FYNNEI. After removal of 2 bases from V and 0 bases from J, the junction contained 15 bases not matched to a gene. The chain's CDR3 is CASSEQGTDRRLMNTEAFF. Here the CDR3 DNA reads TGTGCCAGCAGTGAACAAGGAACGGACAGGCGATTAATGAACACTGAAGCTTTCTTT.

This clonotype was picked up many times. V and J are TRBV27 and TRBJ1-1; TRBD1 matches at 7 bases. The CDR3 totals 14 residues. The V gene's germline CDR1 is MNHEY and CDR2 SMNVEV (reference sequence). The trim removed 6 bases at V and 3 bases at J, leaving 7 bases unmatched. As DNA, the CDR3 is TGTGCCAGCAGAGGGGGCGGGGGGCACACTGAAGCTTTCTTT. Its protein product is CASRGGGGHTEAFF.

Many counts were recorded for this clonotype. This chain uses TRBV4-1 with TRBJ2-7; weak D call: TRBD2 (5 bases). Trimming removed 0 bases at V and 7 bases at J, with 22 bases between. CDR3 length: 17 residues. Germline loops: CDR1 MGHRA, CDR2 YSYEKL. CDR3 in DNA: TGCGCCAGCAGCCAAGATGGGGTGTCGGGAATCCTTTTGGAGCAGTACTTC. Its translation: CASSQDGVSGILLEQYF.

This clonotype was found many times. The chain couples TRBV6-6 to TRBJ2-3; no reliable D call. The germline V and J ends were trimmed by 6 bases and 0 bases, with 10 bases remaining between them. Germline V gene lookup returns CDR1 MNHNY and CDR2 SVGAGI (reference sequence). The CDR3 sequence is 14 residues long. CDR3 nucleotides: TGTGCCAGCAGAGAGGCCGTGAGCACAGATACGCAGTATTTT. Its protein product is CASREAVSTDTQYF.

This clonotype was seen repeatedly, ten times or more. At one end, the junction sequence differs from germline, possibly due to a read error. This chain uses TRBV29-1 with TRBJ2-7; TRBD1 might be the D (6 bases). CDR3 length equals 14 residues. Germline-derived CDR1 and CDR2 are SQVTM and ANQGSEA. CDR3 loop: CSAEQGPPSNEQYF. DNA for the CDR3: TGCAGCGCCGAACAGGGTCCCCCCTCCAACGAGCAGTACTTC.

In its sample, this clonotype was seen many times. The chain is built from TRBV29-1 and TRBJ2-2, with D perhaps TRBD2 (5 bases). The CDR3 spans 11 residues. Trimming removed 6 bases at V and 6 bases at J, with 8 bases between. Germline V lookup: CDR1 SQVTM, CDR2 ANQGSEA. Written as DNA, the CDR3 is TGCAGCGTGAGGGATGCCGGGGAGCTGTTTTTT. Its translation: CSVRDAGELFF.

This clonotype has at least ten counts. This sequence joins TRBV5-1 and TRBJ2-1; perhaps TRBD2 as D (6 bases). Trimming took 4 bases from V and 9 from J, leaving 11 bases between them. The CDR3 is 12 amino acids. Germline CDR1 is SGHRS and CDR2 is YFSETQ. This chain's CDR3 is CASSPGTPEQFF. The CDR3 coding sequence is TGCGCCAGCAGCCCCGGGACTCCTGAGCAGTTCTTC.